What follows are 14 T cell receptor beta chains derived from one specimen sequenced in a study of T-cell reconstitution after alpha-beta-depleted transplantation in children. Unique molecular identifiers were built into the TCRbeta library. A single record per CDR3 protein comes from TCRdb applying MiXCR to the PCR reads. The table lists hundreds of thousands of distinct CDR3 sequences, about an eighth of them singletons, with about 5.6% in the top ten. The specimen was PBMCs from the stem cell graft donor, collected from the stem cell graft. All receptors derive from a human donor who donated a stem cell graft to a child with combined immunodeficiency.

The chain combines TRBV12-3 or TRBV12-4 with TRBJ1-3; perhaps TRBD1 as D (6 bases). V lost 5 bases and J 3 bases, leaving 11 bases between the germline ends. The CDR3 has 14 residues. The CDR3, as DNA: TGTGCCAGCAGTGAACAGGGACTTGGAAACACCATATATTTT. This encodes CASSEQGLGNTIYF.

This clonotype was detected only once. V gene TRBV19 combines with J gene TRBJ2-1; weak D call: TRBD1 (6 bases). V gave up 8 bases and J gave up 9 bases, with 20 bases separating them. This CDR3 spans 14 amino acids. Germline V lookup: CDR1 LNHDA, CDR2 SQIVND (reference sequence). The CDR3 nucleotides read TGTGCCAGTTCCGGGACATACATCAGTAGTGAGCAGTTCTTC. This translates into CASSGTYISSEQFF.

This sequence joins TRBV27 and TRBJ1-1; TRBD1 matches 8 bases. Germline V gene sequence: CDR1 MNHEY, CDR2 SMNVEV (reference sequence). The CDR3 is 16 amino acids. V lost 4 bases and J lost 0; bases outside the gene matches: 7. This chain's CDR3 is CASSSRTGKVNTEAFF. CDR3 nucleotides: TGTGCCAGCAGTTCCCGGACAGGGAAGGTGAACACTGAAGCTTTCTTT.

This clonotype was observed a handful of times. The CDR3 spells CSAPNTQPEEKLFF. The CDR3 DNA sequence: TGCAGTGCCCCCAACACCCAACCCGAGGAAAAACTGTTTTTT. V gene TRBV20-1 combines with J gene TRBJ1-4; D gene ambiguous. V dropped 6 bases and J dropped 8 bases, with 19 bases sitting between them. Germline CDR1 reads DFQATT; CDR2 reads SNEGSKA (reference sequence). CDR3 length: 14 amino acids.

CDR3 loop: CASSWEGDTGELFF. CDR3 bases: TGTGCCAGCAGTTGGGAAGGTGACACCGGGGAGCTGTTTTTT. This chain connects TRBV6-2 or TRBV6-3 to TRBJ2-2; no clear D. Trimming stripped 4 bases from V and 3 bases from J, with 9 bases between. Germline lookup yields CDR1 MNHEY and CDR2 SVGEGT. The CDR3 has 14 residues.

Note on this clonotype: A much more abundant neighbour one base away suggests this may be a read error. The chain links TRBV9 to TRBJ2-7, with D tentatively TRBD1 (6 bases). Germline lookup yields CDR1 SGDLS and CDR2 YYNGEE. This CDR3 contains 17 residues. The CDR3 DNA is TGTGCCATCAGCGTAGAGAGGACAGAAATTCTCTCCTACGAGCAGTACTTC. It encodes CAISVERTEILSYEQYF. Full variable domain (outside the CDR3, taken from reference TRBV9 and TRBJ2-7): DSGVTQTPKHLITATGQRVTLRCSPRSGDLSVYWYQQSLDQGLQFLIQYYNGEERAKGNILERFSAQQFPDLHSELNLSSLELGDSALYFCAISVERTEILSYEQYFGPGTRLTVT.

The sample holds many counts of this clonotype. The genes are TRBV2 and TRBJ1-2; D gene unclear. Germline CDR1 reads SNHLY; CDR2 reads FYNNEI. The V gene lost 4 bases and the J gene lost 0 bases, with 9 bases spanning the gap. The CDR3 is made up of 14 amino acids. CDR3 sequence (DNA): TGTGCCAGCAGTGGGTTAAAAGCTAACTATGGCTACACCTTC. Protein: CASSGLKANYGYTF.

This clonotype occurred a few times. The genes are TRBV12-3 or TRBV12-4 and TRBJ2-1, with 10 bases fitting TRBD2. The V gene end was trimmed by 5 bases and the J gene end by 7 bases; junction bases not matched to a gene: 11. The CDR3 runs to 16 residues. Here the CDR3 reads CASSPPRLAGANEQFF. The CDR3, as DNA: TGTGCCAGCAGTCCCCCCCGGCTAGCGGGGGCTAATGAGCAGTTCTTC.

The chain has TRBV9 and TRBJ2-7; D not certain. Germline CDR1 reads SGDLS; CDR2 reads YYNGEE. Trimming took off 3 bases at V and 8 bases at J, with 12 bases between the two ends. CDR3 size: 12 residues. CDR3 sequence reads: CASSGLTTKQYF. The CDR3 DNA sequence: TGTGCCAGCAGCGGGCTCACCACCAAGCAGTACTTC.

V and J are TRBV7-3 and TRBJ2-1; TRBD1 is a possible D gene (5 bases). The germline gives CDR1 SGHTA, CDR2 FQGTGA. Trimming stripped 2 bases from V and 4 bases from J, with 15 bases between. This CDR3 contains 16 residues. CDR3 amino acids: CASSLAGFAVYNEQFF. CDR3 DNA: TGTGCCAGCAGCTTAGCAGGGTTTGCCGTTTACAATGAGCAGTTCTTC. Supplemented by reference TRBV7-3 and TRBJ2-1, the full variable domain reads GAGVSQTPSNKVTEKGKYVELRCDPISGHTALYWYRQSLGQGPEFLIYFQGTGAADDSGLPNDRFFAVRPEGSVSTLKIQRTERGDSAVYLCASSLAGFAVYNEQFFGPGTRLTVL.

This clonotype was counted at least ten times. The genes are TRBV10-3 and TRBJ1-2; 7 positions match TRBD1. CDR1 and CDR2 from the germline V gene are ENHRY and SYGVKD. This CDR3 is 15 amino acids long. Trimming removed 5 bases from V and 2 bases from J; junction bases left unmatched: 8. In DNA form, the CDR3 reads TGTGCCATCAGTACCATCGTGACAGGGAACTATGGCTACACCTTC. This sequence encodes CAISTIVTGNYGYTF.

This clonotype was observed a few times. The rearrangement links TRBV5-4 to TRBJ2-1, with 8 nucleotides matching TRBD2. From germline, CDR1 is SGHNT and CDR2 YYREEE (reference sequence). The J segment lost 6 bases and the V segment lost 1 base, leaving 9 bases of the junction unmatched. The CDR3 covers 16 residues. The CDR3 sequence: CASSLLRGGPGNEQFF. The CDR3 bases are TGTGCCAGCAGCTTGTTACGGGGGGGCCCCGGCAATGAGCAGTTCTTC.

The chain links TRBV9 to TRBJ2-4; D gene ambiguous. Trimming stripped 3 bases from V and 6 bases from J, with 7 bases between. From germline, CDR1 is SGDLS and CDR2 YYNGEE. The length of the CDR3 is 12 residues. This CDR3 is CASSGLTNIQYF. Written as DNA, the CDR3 is TGTGCCAGCAGCGGCCTGACAAACATTCAGTACTTC.

This clonotype was observed at least ten times. The gene calls are TRBV27 and TRBJ2-1, with D possibly being TRBD2 (6 bases). This CDR3 is 16 amino acids long. CDR1 and CDR2 from the germline V gene are MNHEY and SMNVEV (reference sequence). The germline V and J ends were trimmed by 3 bases and 2 bases, with 14 bases remaining between them. CDR3 region: CASSFFRAGPYNEQFF. The DNA of the CDR3 is TGTGCCAGCAGTTTTTTCAGGGCGGGACCCTACAATGAGCAGTTCTTC.